The clone carrying this T cell receptor beta chain was observed at least ten times. The antigen remains unidentified. The V gene's germline CDR1 is SGHNT and CDR2 YYREEE (reference sequence). Trimming removed 0 bases at V and 2 bases at J, with 19 bases between. The CDR3 runs 18 residues. Both TRBC1 and TRBC2 were covered by a beta constant-region primer of two equimolar oligonucleotides. The ligated cDNA underwent four PCR rounds using SP2 and nested alpha and beta constant-region primers. TCRdb re-called the UMI-ligation and nested PCR reads with MiXCR, one entry per CDR3 protein. Of over 65,000 distinct CDR3 sequences detected, 9% appear once; the ten largest clones hold around 1.3%. The data derive from a study of naive and memory T cell subsets. Study results and caveats: Especially in CD8 cells, naive repertoires contained a few larger clonotypes, possibly CD45RA-re-expressing memory cells.

The sample consisted of naive CD8+ T cells from blood. The chain is built from TRBV5-4 and TRBJ2-3; D may match TRBD1 or TRBD2 (6 bases each). The receptor was isolated from a human donor in good health. CDR3 DNA sequence: TGTGCCAGCAGCTTGGCCCCCCGGGGCGGGACATACACAGATACGCAGTATTTT. This translates into CASSLAPRGGTYTDTQYF.